This entry lists 14 T cell receptor beta chains sequenced from one sample in a study of T cell repertoires in cytomegalovirus infection. TCRdb recomputed calls from the reads with MiXCR, one row per CDR3 protein. The repertoire includes more than 400,000 distinct CDR3 sequences, around a quarter of them detected once, and roughly an eighth sits in the top ten. Sequenced material: PBMCs. The receptors originated from a human donor in good health (CMV status not recorded). Some clones in this sample may be carry-over from other donors' samples.

This clonotype was recorded at least ten times. This chain uses TRBV6-2 or TRBV6-3 with TRBJ2-7; maybe TRBD2 (6 bases). V shed 4 bases and J shed 8 bases, with 24 bases lying between them. Germline loops: CDR1 MNHEY, CDR2 SVGEGT. There are 16 residues in the CDR3. CDR3 region: CASSSSIGGTATKQYF. DNA of the CDR3: TGTGCCAGCAGTTCCAGTATAGGAGGGACCGCTACGAAGCAGTACTTC.

This chain connects TRBV10-3 to TRBJ1-1; 8 bases are a match to TRBD1. Germline trimming cut 0 bases from V and 1 base from J; bases unmatched to any gene: 4. The germline V gene has CDR1 ENHRY and CDR2 SYGVKD. CDR3 length: 16 amino acids. This CDR3 reads CAISESMDRANTEAFF. The DNA of the CDR3 is TGTGCCATCAGTGAGTCGATGGACAGGGCGAACACTGAAGCTTTCTTT.

J is TRBJ2-1 and V is TRBV5-4; D possibly corresponds to TRBD2 (5 bases). Germline CDR1 is SGHNT and CDR2 is YYREEE (reference sequence). Trimming stripped 0 bases from V and 8 bases from J, with 9 bases between. The CDR3 length is 13 residues. CDR3 residues: CASSLGAGDEQFF. Written as DNA, the CDR3 is TGTGCCAGCAGCTTGGGGGCCGGGGATGAGCAGTTCTTC.

In its sample, this clonotype was seen many times. The V and J genes are TRBV7-2 and TRBJ1-2; 10 bases match TRBD1. This CDR3 region has 16 residues. Germline V CDR1 and CDR2: SGHTA, FQGNSA. Trimming cost V 0 bases and J 4 bases; bases outside gene matches: 5. This CDR3 reads CASSLAGGTGAYGYTF. CDR3 in DNA: TGTGCCAGCAGCTTAGCGGGGGGGACAGGGGCCTATGGCTACACCTTC.

V is TRBV5-4 and J is TRBJ2-5; 7 bases match TRBD1. The ends lost 4 bases at V and 4 bases at J; junction bases unmatched: 7. Germline V gene data show CDR1 as SGHNT and CDR2 as YYREEE (reference sequence). The CDR3 has 14 amino acids. The CDR3 coding sequence is TGTGCCAGCAGCCGGTATCCAGGGGGAGAGACCCAGTACTTC. Its protein is CASSRYPGGETQYF.

This clonotype appeared a few times. The chain couples TRBV30 to TRBJ1-1, with 7 nucleotides matching TRBD1. The CDR3 runs to 14 residues. The V gene end was trimmed by 0 bases and the J gene end by 4 bases; junction bases not matched to a gene: 5. The germline V gene has CDR1 GTSNPN and CDR2 SVGIG (reference sequence). CDR3 coding DNA: TGTGCCTGGAGTGTAGCAGGGGGTGTCACTGAAGCTTTCTTT. Residues: CAWSVAGGVTEAFF. Full variable domain (missing parts from reference TRBV30 and TRBJ1-1): SQTIHQWPATLVQPVGSPLSLECTVEGTSNPNLYWYRQAAGRGLQLLFYSVGIGQISSEVPQNLSASRPQDRQFILSSKKLLLSDSGFYLCAWSVAGGVTEAFFGQGTRLTVV.

This clonotype was seen at least ten times. The chain couples TRBV7-2 to TRBJ2-3, with TRBD2 matching over 9 bases. Germline assignment: CDR1 SGHTA and CDR2 FQGNSA. The J segment lost 2 bases and the V segment lost 1 base, leaving 4 bases of the junction unmatched. CDR3 length equals 16 residues. The DNA for the CDR3 is TGTGCCAGCAGCTTAGTTAGCGGGGGAGTCACAGATACGCAGTATTTT. Translation gives CASSLVSGGVTDTQYF.

This chain links TRBV24-1 with TRBJ2-2; D uncertain. CDR3 length: 12 residues. Germline V lookup: CDR1 KGHDR, CDR2 SFDVKD. V was cut by 5 bases and J by 2 bases, with 2 bases left in between. CDR3 coding DNA: TGTGCCACCAGTGGTAACACCGGGGAGCTGTTTTTT. Translated: CATSGNTGELFF.

The rearrangement links TRBV28 to TRBJ1-1, with a tentative D call TRBD1 (5 bases). Trimming took 3 bases from V and 7 from J, leaving 12 bases between them. Looked up from germline, CDR1 is MDHEN and CDR2 is SYDVKM. The CDR3 runs 13 residues. CDR3 nucleotides: TGTGCCAGCAGTTTCCCCGGACACCGTGAAGCTTTCTTT. Translating gives CASSFPGHREAFF.

This clonotype appeared many times. The chain recombines TRBV7-2 with TRBJ1-1; tentative D call: TRBD1 (5 bases). Germline CDR1 reads SGHTA; CDR2 reads FQGNSA. The V end lost 2 bases, the J end lost 5 bases, and 15 bases lay between the germline ends. The CDR3 totals 15 residues. CDR3 in amino acids: CASSLSQGWDTEAFF. The CDR3 nucleotides are TGTGCCAGCAGCTTAAGCCAGGGCTGGGATACTGAAGCTTTCTTT. Full variable domain (rest looked up from reference TRBV7-2 and TRBJ1-1): GAGVSQSPSNKVTEKGKDVELRCDPISGHTALYWYRQSLGQGLEFLIYFQGNSAPDKSGLPSDRFSAERTGGSVSTLTIQRTQQEDSAVYLCASSLSQGWDTEAFFGQGTRLTVV.

This clonotype appeared a few times. The chain employs TRBV27 and TRBJ1-1, with D unclear. Trimming pared 6 bases from V and 5 bases from J, leaving 7 bases between. This CDR3 comprises 11 residues. Looked up from germline, CDR1 is MNHEY and CDR2 is SMNVEV (reference sequence). CDR3 protein: CASRRSTEAFF. CDR3 in DNA: TGTGCCAGCAGGAGGAGTACTGAAGCTTTCTTT.

This chain joins TRBV4-1 and TRBJ2-6, with D uncertain. The ends were cut back, 4 bases at V and 0 bases at J, with 10 bases in the middle. Germline V lookup: CDR1 MGHRA, CDR2 YSYEKL. CDR3 length: 16 residues. The CDR3 DNA reads TGCGCCAGCAGCCCCCGCTGGAGCTCTGGGGCCAACGTCCTGACTTTC. Translating gives CASSPRWSSGANVLTF.

Only a few counts were recorded for this clonotype. The chain carries TRBV10-3 and TRBJ1-1, with a possible D match to TRBD1 (5 bases). The CDR3 is made up of 14 amino acids. The V end was cut by 3 bases, the J end by 4 bases, with 12 bases between. Germline V gives CDR1 ENHRY, CDR2 SYGVKD. The CDR3 loop reads CAISDWGLPTEAFF. CDR3 nucleotides: TGTGCCATCAGTGATTGGGGGTTACCCACTGAAGCTTTCTTT.

Only a few counts were recorded for this clonotype. The chain recombines TRBV7-9 with TRBJ2-1, with D possibly matching TRBD2 (6 bases). Germline loops: CDR1 SEHNR, CDR2 FQNEAQ (reference sequence). This CDR3 is built from 15 residues. Trimming pared 0 bases from V and 3 bases from J, leaving 9 bases between. Here the CDR3 reads CASSLALRDYNEQFF. CDR3 coding DNA: TGTGCCAGCAGCTTAGCCTTGCGGGACTACAATGAGCAGTTCTTC.